This record covers a single T cell receptor (beta chain). Its antigen is unidentified. This record belongs to a study of shared clonotypes between healthy human individuals. On the study more broadly: The study enrolled a couple of women and a few men aged 18 to 49.

CDR1 and CDR2 (germline): MNHEY, SMNVEV (reference sequence). The CDR3 consists of 14 residues. Trimming left V 6 bases short and J 0 bases short, with 10 bases between. Study findings and constraints: Apart from blood, nothing was sampled; tissue repertoires likely differ.

Genomic DNA belonging to each subset was distributed in equal measure over several immunoSEQ plates. About 28,000 T cell genomes (roughly 310 ng DNA) went into each PBMC replicate. Data came from immunoSEQ multiplex PCR; TCRdb stores just in-frame clones and leaves some out. The table records fewer than 500,000 clones, about 79% of them present only once. What was sequenced was PBMCs. The genes are TRBV27 and TRBJ2-3; no clear D gene. The receptor comes from a woman aged 40 to 50 in good health. Some clones in this sample may be carry-over from other donors' samples. CDR3 amino acids: CASRTISSTDTQYF. The CDR3 nucleotides read TGTGCCAGCAGAACCATATCTAGCACAGATACGCAGTATTTT.